The present entry profiles one TCR beta chain with its context. Antigen: not known. The source of the sample is a study of T cell responses to AZD1222 COVID-19 vaccine. On the study more broadly: Second doses were pooled across both intervals (about 4 or about 12 weeks). Study-wide results and limits: A reported finding is that nearly half of spike-specific TCRs target unmutated variant regions. It should be noted that donors were predominantly white British and more often female, and clonal diversity was possibly underestimated.

Method: immunoSEQ multiplex PCR; TCRdb's copy keeps in-frame clones and lacks some. This sample has 130,000 or so clones, with nearly 95% found just once. The CDR3 sequence is 16 residues long. V lost 1 base and J lost 6, with 18 bases in between. Germline V gene data show CDR1 as SGHVS and CDR2 as FQNEAQ. This chain connects TRBV7-8 to TRBJ1-2; D may be TRBD1 (5 bases). The sample here was peripheral blood, taken on day 0 of AZD1222 vaccination. The TCR was taken from an adult in good health. CDR3 loop: CASSLGASGAGNGYTF. The CDR3 DNA follows: TGTGCCAGCAGCTTAGGAGCGAGCGGGGCGGGAAATGGCTACACCTTC. The entire variable domain, with the rest obtained from reference TRBV7-8 and TRBJ1-2, is as follows: GAGVSQSPRYKVAKRGQDVALRCDPISGHVSLFWYQQALGQGPEFLTYFQNEAQLDKSGLPSDRFFAERPEGSVSTLKIQRTQQEDSAVYLCASSLGASGAGNGYTFGSGTRLTVV.